This entry concerns a single T cell receptor (beta chain). The antigen it binds to is not known. Per-nucleotide qualities are absent, and no much larger clonotype sits a single base away. CDR1 is given as MNHEY and CDR2 as SMNVEV, both from the germline V gene (reference sequence). Trimming takes 0 bases from V and 1 base from J, and the germline ends sit 9 bases apart. The cysteine opens and the phenylalanine closes a CDR3 of 15 amino acids. The DNA shown is the 45-base CDR3, in frame from base 1. The immunoSEQ Assay, a bias-controlled multiplex PCR, was used to amplify TCRbeta CDR3 regions from genomic DNA. Per the source publication's procedure: Within the assay, amplification of reference gene primers was used to estimate how many nucleated cells each sample contained. Sequence reads were collapsed and filtered to measure the absolute abundance of every unique TCRbeta CDR3 rearrangement. For each sample, productive Simpson clonality was calculated as the square root of Simpson's diversity index across productive rearrangements. TCRdb provides this immuneACCESS table in a form limited to in-frame rearrangements. Some clones are lacking; in checked studies, under half of them reflect an unresolved V gene, and why the rest are absent is not known. V, J and clone size are taken as reported in that table, and D and trimming were inferred from the DNA itself. Across this sample there are 150,000 to 200,000 clones, with roughly four fifths seen only once. Approximately 22% of the sample comes from the top ten.

This sample was included in a study of blood T cell repertoires in COVID-19 (TCRdb year 2020). For the study in its entirety: Collaborator samples came from the United States, Italy and Spain and covered acute and convalescent phases of COVID-19. HLA class I and class II types, where available, came from metadata supplied by the sample provider rather than from assay-based typing. The prospective study material was composed of cDNA or gDNA derived from T cells, B-cell-depleted T cells, or PBMCs. A de-identified subject ID, COVID-19 status, age in years and sex were almost always included in the sample metadata. The samples were drawn from two sources: the first 160 participants of the ongoing ImmuneRACE study, and over 1,000 subjects contributed by 6 global collaborators. The repertoires were released in a freely available public database intended as a resource for research on the immune response to SARS-CoV-2. Deeply sampled blood TCRbeta repertoires from subjects exposed to, actively infected with, or recovered from COVID-19 were included in the dataset.

Collaborating institutions collected whole blood in K2EDTA tubes following their own protocols. For TCRbeta analysis, collaborators shipped samples in one of three forms: frozen whole blood, isolated PBMCs, or DNA extracted from either of those sample types. The research as a whole found: Clinical and demographic metadata were provided uncurated, with the amount varying by source and participant.

This TCR was recovered from an elderly woman with acute or convalescent COVID-19. The sequenced material came from peripheral blood. Here the chain combines TRBV27 and TRBJ1-1; a tentative D match to TRBD1 spans 5 bases. In nucleotide form, the sequence is TGTGCCAGCAGTTTATCGGGCAGGGAGAACACTGAAGCTTTCTTT. Its protein is CASSLSGRENTEAFF.